Each of the 14 T cell receptor beta chains below was sequenced from the same sample in a study of CD4 T cells in relation to SARS-CoV-2 and coronaviruses. Their antigen targets remain unknown. TCRdb's copy holds only in-frame clones and misses some; the assay was immunoSEQ multiplex PCR. The data hold 20,000 to 25,000 clones, with less than 85% observed a single time. Unexposed donor CD4+ T cells date from 2011-2018, before the COVID-19 pandemic. Isolation of CD4+ T cells took place after around 11 days in culture. Sequenced sample: CD4+ T cells from PBMCs, cultured in vitro. The receptors were gathered from a human donor in good health.

The chain combines TRBV6-7 with TRBJ2-3, with D uncertain. TRBV6-7 qualifies as an ORF whose function is uncertain. The CDR3 has 16 amino acids. V shed 0 bases and J shed 2 bases, with 12 bases lying between them. In nucleotides, the CDR3 is TGTGCCAGCAGTTACTCCGGGTTCTGGAACACAGATACGCAGTATTTT. This gives the protein CASSYSGFWNTDTQYF.

The V and J genes are TRBV12-3 or TRBV12-4 and TRBJ1-5; D call uncertain. Trimming left V 5 bases short and J 1 base short, with 6 bases between. The CDR3 covers 13 residues. This chain's CDR3 is CASSQRSNQPQHF. In DNA form, the CDR3 reads TGTGCCAGCAGTCAGCGGAGCAATCAGCCCCAGCATTTT.

The gene calls are TRBV5-1 and TRBJ2-7, with TRBD2 matching over 8 bases. From germline, CDR1 is SGHRS and CDR2 YFSETQ. The V segment lost 0 bases and the J segment 5 bases; nucleotides outside the gene matches: 10. The CDR3 runs to 16 residues. The DNA of the CDR3 is TGCGCCAGCAGCTTGGTGTTGCTGAGCGGGAGCAACGAGCAGTACTTC. It translates to CASSLVLLSGSNEQYF.

V and J are TRBV6-5 and TRBJ2-7; D ambiguous. V was cut by 8 bases and J by 0 bases, with 14 bases left in between. This CDR3 is 14 amino acids long. Per the germline V gene, CDR1 is MNHEY and CDR2 is SVGAGI. The DNA of the CDR3 is TGTGCCAGCTCAACCCGGCGGTCCTCCTACGAGCAGTACTTC. Translation: CASSTRRSSYEQYF.

The chain uses TRBV9 and TRBJ2-1; weak D call: TRBD2 (5 bases). From germline, CDR1 is SGDLS and CDR2 YYNGEE. Trimming stripped 2 bases from V and 6 bases from J, with 12 bases between. The CDR3 has 14 residues. CDR3: CASSVLGNTNEQFF. As DNA, the CDR3 is TGTGCCAGCAGCGTTCTCGGGAACACCAATGAGCAGTTCTTC.

By share, this clone ranks as medium-sized (0.01 to 0.1%). The chain employs TRBV15 and TRBJ2-1; D gene unclear. Germline values: CDR1 LNHNV, CDR2 YYDKDF (reference sequence). The CDR3 totals 13 residues. Trimming shortened V by 0 bases and J by 13 bases, and 13 bases separated the two germline ends. DNA for the CDR3: TGTGCCACCAGCAGAGATGGCGCTTGGGAACAGTTCTTC. As protein: CATSRDGAWEQFF.

The rearrangement links TRBV5-1 to TRBJ2-7; TRBD1 is a possible D gene (6 bases). V was trimmed by 0 bases and J by 3 bases, leaving 13 bases between them. Per germline, CDR1 SGHRS and CDR2 YFSETQ. The CDR3 covers 15 residues. CDR3 sequence reads: CASSLVSGDYYEQYF. The CDR3 DNA sequence: TGCGCCAGCAGCTTGGTTTCAGGGGATTACTACGAGCAGTACTTC.

The genes are TRBV19 and TRBJ1-5; 7 bases agree with TRBD1. With V trimmed by 9 bases and J by 2 bases, 13 bases remained unmatched. The CDR3 spans 16 residues. Germline V gives CDR1 LNHDA, CDR2 SQIVND (reference sequence). The CDR3 region is CASFWGRGRGNQPQHF. CDR3 DNA sequence: TGTGCCAGCTTTTGGGGGAGGGGGCGTGGCAATCAGCCCCAGCATTTT.

V and J are TRBV5-1 and TRBJ2-3; D might be TRBD1 (5 bases). CDR1 and CDR2 (germline): SGHRS, YFSETQ. The CDR3 contains 14 residues. Trimming removed 3 bases from V and 2 bases from J, with 10 bases in between. CDR3 region: CASSSRQNTDTQYF. As DNA, the CDR3 is TGCGCCAGCAGCTCTAGACAGAACACAGATACGCAGTATTTT.

The chain uses TRBV24-1 and TRBJ2-2, with unresolved D. V lost 3 bases and J 9 bases, leaving 10 bases between the germline ends. The CDR3 spans 13 residues. Germline V gene sequence: CDR1 KGHDR, CDR2 SFDVKD. CDR3 amino acids: CATSDQKGRELFF. As DNA, the CDR3 is TGTGCCACCAGTGATCAGAAAGGGAGGGAGCTGTTTTTT.

The chain has TRBV6-1 and TRBJ2-3, with TRBD2 matching over 11 bases. The germline V gene has CDR1 MNHNS and CDR2 SASEGT. This CDR3 has 18 residues. The J segment lost 4 bases and the V segment lost 3 bases, leaving 12 bases of the junction unmatched. CDR3 residues: CASSDQPKLAGVADTQYF. The DNA for the CDR3 is TGTGCCAGCAGTGACCAGCCGAAACTAGCGGGAGTAGCAGATACGCAGTATTTT.

V and J are TRBV20-1 and TRBJ1-1; no clear D gene. Trimming cost V 7 bases and J 7 bases, with 13 bases left between them. The CDR3 is 11 residues long. Germline V gives CDR1 DFQATT, CDR2 SNEGSKA (reference sequence). The CDR3 protein is CSVPVVGEAFF. The DNA for the CDR3 is TGCAGTGTGCCGGTAGTAGGTGAAGCTTTCTTT.

This clone turned up a few times. This rearrangement joins TRBV3-1 (or the pseudogene TRBV3-2) to TRBJ2-7; 7 nucleotides agree with TRBD2. V lost 4 bases, J lost 0 bases, and 3 bases stayed unmatched. Germline CDR1 LGHDT, CDR2 YNNKEL (reference sequence). The CDR3 runs to 14 residues. CDR3 nucleotides: TGTGCCAGCAGCCCGGGAGGTCGCTCCTACGAGCAGTACTTC. The encoded protein is CASSPGGRSYEQYF.

The chain is built from TRBV10-2 and TRBJ2-7; D is uncertain. CDR3 length: 12 residues. The germline CDR1 and CDR2 sequences are WSHSY and SAAADI. Trimming cost V 4 bases and J 9 bases, with 13 bases left between them. The CDR3 sequence is CASSASVGGQYF. The CDR3 nucleotides are TGCGCCAGCAGTGCCTCCGTGGGTGGGCAGTACTTC.